The source of this TCR beta chain is a study of blood T cell repertoires in COVID-19. As for the study in general: Specimens from acute and convalescent COVID-19 originated in the United States, Italy and Spain.

In the authors' methods: The authors estimated nucleated cell counts from reference gene primer amplification. Here immunoSEQ multiplex PCR was the method, and the copy in TCRdb shows in-frame clones only, minus some. The DNA was the basis for D and trimming; V, J and clone size are from that table. The data show roughly 41,000 clones, 70% to 90% seen once. Per germline, CDR1 SGHAT and CDR2 FQNNGV. V dropped 6 bases and J dropped 4; count of bases not matched to a gene: 5. CDR3 size: 14 residues. This clone was counted a single time. The chain employs TRBV11-2 and TRBJ1-4; 7 bases align to TRBD1. This receptor was identified in a human donor in a cohort sampled during active COVID-19. Sample: peripheral blood. CDR3 sequence reads: CASSLGQINEKLFF. Written as DNA, the CDR3 is TGTGCCAGCAGTTTGGGACAGATTAATGAAAAACTGTTTTTT.